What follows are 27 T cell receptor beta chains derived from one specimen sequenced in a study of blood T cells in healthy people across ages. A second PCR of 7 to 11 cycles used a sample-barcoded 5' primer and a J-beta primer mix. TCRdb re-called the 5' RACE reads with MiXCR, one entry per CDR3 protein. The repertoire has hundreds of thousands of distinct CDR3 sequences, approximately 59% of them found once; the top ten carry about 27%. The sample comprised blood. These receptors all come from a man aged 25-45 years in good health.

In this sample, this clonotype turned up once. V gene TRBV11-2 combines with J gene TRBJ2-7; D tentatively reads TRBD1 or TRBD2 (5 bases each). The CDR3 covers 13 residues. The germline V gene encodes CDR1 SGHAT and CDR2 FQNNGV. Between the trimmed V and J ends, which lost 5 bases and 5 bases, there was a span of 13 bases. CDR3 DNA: TGTGCCAGCAGCATCCTAAGGGGAGACGAGCAGTACTTC. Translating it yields CASSILRGDEQYF.

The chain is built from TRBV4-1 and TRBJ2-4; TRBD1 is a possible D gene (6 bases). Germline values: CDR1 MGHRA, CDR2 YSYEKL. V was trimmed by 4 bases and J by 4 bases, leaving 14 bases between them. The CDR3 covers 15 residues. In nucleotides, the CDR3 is TGCGCCAGCAGCCTCGTTGTGGACAGAAAAAACATTCAGTACTTC. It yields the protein CASSLVVDRKNIQYF.

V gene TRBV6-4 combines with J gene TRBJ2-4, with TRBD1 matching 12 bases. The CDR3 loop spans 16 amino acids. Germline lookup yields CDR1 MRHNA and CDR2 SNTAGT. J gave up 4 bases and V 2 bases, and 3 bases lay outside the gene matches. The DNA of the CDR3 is TGTGCCAGCAGTGACCGGGACAGGGGGCTAAAAAACATTCAGTACTTC. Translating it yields CASSDRDRGLKNIQYF.

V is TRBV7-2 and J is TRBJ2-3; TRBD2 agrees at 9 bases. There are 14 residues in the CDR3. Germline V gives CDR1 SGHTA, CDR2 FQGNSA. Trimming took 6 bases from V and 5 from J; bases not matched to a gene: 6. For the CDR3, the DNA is TGTGCCAGCAGTTCAAGCGGGAGGATAGATACGCAGTATTTT. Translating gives CASSSSGRIDTQYF.

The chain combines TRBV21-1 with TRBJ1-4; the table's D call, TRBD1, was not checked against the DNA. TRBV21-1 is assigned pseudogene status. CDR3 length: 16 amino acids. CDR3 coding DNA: TGTGCCAGCAGCAATACAGGGAGGACAACTAATGAAAAACTGTTTTTT. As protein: CASSNTGRTTNEKLFF.

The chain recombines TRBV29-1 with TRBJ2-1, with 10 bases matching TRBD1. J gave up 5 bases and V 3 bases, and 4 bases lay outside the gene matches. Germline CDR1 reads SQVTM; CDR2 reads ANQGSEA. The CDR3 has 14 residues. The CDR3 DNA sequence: TGCAGCGTTGAGTATGGGACAGGGGACAATGAGCAGTTCTTC. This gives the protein CSVEYGTGDNEQFF.

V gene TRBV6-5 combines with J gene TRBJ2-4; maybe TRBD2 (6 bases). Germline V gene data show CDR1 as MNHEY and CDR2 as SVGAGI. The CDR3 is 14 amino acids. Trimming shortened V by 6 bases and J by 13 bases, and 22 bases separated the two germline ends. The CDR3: CASSRGTGLSEQYF. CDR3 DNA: TGTGCCAGCAGCCGGGGGACGGGCCTGTCGGAGCAGTACTTC.

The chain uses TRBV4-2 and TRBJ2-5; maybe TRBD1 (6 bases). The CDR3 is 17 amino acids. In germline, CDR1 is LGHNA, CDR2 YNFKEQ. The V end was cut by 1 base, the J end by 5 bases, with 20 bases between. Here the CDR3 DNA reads TGTGCCAGCAGCCAAGGCCAGAGGGGGAGAGGTTCGGAGACCCAGTACTTC. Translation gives CASSQGQRGRGSETQYF.

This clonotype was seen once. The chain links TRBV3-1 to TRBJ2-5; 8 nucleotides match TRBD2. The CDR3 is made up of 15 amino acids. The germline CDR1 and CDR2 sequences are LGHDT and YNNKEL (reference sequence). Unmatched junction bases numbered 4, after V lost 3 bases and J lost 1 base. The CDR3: CASSQSSGSQETQYF. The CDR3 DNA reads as TGTGCCAGCAGCCAGAGCAGCGGGAGCCAAGAGACCCAGTACTTC.

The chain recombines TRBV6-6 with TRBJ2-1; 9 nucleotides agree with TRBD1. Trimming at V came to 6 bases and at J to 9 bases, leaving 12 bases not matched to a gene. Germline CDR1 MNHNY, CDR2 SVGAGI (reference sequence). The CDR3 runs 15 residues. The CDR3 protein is CASSPGTGIAIEQFF. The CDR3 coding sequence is TGTGCCAGCAGCCCCGGGACAGGGATAGCTATTGAGCAGTTCTTC.

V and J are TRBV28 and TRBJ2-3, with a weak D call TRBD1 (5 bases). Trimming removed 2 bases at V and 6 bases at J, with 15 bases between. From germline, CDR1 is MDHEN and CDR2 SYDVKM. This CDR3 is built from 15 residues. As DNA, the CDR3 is TGTGCCAGCAGTTTACCCATTCGACAGTGGGATACGCAGTATTTT. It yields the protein CASSLPIRQWDTQYF.

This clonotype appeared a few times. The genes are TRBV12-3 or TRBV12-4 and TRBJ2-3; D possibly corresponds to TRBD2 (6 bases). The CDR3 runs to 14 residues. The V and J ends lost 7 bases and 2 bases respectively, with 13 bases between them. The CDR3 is CASTPGGTTDTQYF. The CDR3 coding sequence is TGTGCCAGCACCCCAGGAGGGACCACAGATACGCAGTATTTT.

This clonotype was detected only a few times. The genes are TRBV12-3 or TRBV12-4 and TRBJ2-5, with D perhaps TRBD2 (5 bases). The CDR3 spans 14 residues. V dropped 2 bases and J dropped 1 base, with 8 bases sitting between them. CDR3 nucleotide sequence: TGTGCCAGCAGTTTAAATCTAGCCCAAGAGACCCAGTACTTC. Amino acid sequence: CASSLNLAQETQYF.

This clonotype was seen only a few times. CDR3 sequence (DNA): TGTGCCAGCAGTTACGCGGGGGACCAAGAGACCCAGTACTTC. Encoded protein: CASSYAGDQETQYF. This rearrangement joins TRBV6-5 to TRBJ2-5, with TRBD2 identical over 7 bases. Per the germline V gene, CDR1 is MNHEY and CDR2 is SVGAGI. With 2 bases clipped from V and 0 bases from J, the junction kept 0 bases outside the gene matches. The CDR3 contains 14 residues.

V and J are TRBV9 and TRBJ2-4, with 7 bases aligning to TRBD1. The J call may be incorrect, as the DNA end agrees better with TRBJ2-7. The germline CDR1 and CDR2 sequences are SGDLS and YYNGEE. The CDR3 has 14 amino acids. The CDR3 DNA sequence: TGTGCCAGCAGCGTAGCAGACAGGGCGGGCGAGCAGTACTTC. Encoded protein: CASSVADRAGEQYF.

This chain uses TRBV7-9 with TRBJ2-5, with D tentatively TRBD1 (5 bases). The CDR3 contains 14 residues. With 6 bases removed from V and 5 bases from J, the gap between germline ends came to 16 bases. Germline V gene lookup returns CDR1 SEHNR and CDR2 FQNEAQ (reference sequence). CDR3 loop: CASSLIRTWETQYF. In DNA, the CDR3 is TGTGCCAGCAGTCTTATCAGGACATGGGAGACCCAGTACTTC.

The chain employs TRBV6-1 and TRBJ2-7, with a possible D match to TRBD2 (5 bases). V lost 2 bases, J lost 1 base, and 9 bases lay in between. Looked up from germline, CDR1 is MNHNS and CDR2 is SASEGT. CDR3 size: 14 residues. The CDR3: CASSERGVSYEQYF. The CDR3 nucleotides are TGTGCCAGCAGTGAACGGGGAGTTTCCTACGAGCAGTACTTC.

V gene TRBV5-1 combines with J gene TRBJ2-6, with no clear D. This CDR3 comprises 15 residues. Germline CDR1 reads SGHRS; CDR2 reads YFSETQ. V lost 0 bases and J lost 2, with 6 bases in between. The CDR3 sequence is CASSLEWAGANVLTF. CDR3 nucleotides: TGCGCCAGCAGCTTGGAATGGGCTGGGGCCAACGTCCTGACTTTC.

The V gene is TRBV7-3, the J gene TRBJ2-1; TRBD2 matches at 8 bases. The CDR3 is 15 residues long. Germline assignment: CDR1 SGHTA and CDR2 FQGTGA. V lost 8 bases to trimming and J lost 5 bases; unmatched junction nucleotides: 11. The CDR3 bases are TGTGCCAGCGGCTCCCTCGGGGGGGGGCACAATGAGCAGTTCTTC. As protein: CASGSLGGGHNEQFF. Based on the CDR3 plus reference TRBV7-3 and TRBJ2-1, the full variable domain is GAGVSQTPSNKVTEKGKYVELRCDPISGHTALYWYRQSLGQGPEFLIYFQGTGAADDSGLPNDRFFAVRPEGSVSTLKIQRTERGDSAVYLCASGSLGGGHNEQFFGPGTRLTVL.

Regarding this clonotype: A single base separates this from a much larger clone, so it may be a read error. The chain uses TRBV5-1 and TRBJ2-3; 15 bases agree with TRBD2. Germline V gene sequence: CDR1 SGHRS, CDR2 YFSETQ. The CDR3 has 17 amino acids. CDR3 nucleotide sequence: TGCGCCAGCAGCCCCGGACTAGCGGGGGGGCCCACAGATGCGCAGTATTTT. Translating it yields CASSPGLAGGPTDAQYF.

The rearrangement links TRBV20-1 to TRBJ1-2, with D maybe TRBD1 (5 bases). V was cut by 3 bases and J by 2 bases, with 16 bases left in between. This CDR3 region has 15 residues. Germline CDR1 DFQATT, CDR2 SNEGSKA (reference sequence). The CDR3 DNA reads TGCAGTGCTAGCCCCCCTCGGGGGTCAAACTATGGCTACACCTTC. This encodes CSASPPRGSNYGYTF.

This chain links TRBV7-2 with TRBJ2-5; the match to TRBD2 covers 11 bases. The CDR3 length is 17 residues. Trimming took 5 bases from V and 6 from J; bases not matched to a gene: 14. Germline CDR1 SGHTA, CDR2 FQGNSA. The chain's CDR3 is CASSPLFTSGGRKTQYF. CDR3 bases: TGTGCCAGCAGCCCTCTCTTTACTAGCGGGGGAAGAAAGACCCAGTACTTC.

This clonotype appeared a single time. This chain's CDR3 is CASSSEAGGASYNEQYF. The CDR3 coding sequence is TGTGCCAGCAGCTCCGAAGCGGGGGGGGCCTCCTACAATGAGCAGTACTTC. This chain uses TRBV7-9 with TRBJ2-1; 10 bases match TRBD2. The DNA end is more similar to TRBJ2-7, so the J call may be wrong. Germline lookup yields CDR1 SEHNR and CDR2 FQNEAQ (reference sequence). The CDR3 length is 17 residues.

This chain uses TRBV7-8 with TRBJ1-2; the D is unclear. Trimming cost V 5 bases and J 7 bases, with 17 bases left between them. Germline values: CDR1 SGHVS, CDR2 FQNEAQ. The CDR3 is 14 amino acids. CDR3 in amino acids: CASSEVYEPRGYTF. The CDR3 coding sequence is TGTGCCAGCAGCGAGGTCTATGAGCCGCGTGGCTACACCTTC.

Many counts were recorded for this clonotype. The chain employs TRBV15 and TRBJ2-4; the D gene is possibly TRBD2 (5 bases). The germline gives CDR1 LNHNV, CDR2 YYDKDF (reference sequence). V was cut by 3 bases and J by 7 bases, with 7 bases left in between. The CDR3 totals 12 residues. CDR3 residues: CATSRTTNIQYF. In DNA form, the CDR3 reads TGTGCCACCAGCAGGACTACGAACATTCAGTACTTC.

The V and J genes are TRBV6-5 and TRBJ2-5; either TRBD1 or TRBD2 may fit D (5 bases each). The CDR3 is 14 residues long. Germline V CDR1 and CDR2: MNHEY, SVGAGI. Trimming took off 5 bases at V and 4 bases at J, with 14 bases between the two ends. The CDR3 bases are TGTGCCAGCAGTCCCCCGGGGCAGATAGAGACCCAGTACTTC. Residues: CASSPPGQIETQYF.

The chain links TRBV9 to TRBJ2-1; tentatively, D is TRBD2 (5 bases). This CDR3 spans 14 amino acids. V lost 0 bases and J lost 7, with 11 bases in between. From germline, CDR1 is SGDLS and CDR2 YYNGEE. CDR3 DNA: TGTGCCAGCAGCGTAGGAGCGGCATTAAATGAGCAGTTCTTC. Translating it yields CASSVGAALNEQFF. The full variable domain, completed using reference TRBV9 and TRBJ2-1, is DSGVTQTPKHLITATGQRVTLRCSPRSGDLSVYWYQQSLDQGLQFLIQYYNGEERAKGNILERFSAQQFPDLHSELNLSSLELGDSALYFCASSVGAALNEQFFGPGTRLTVL.